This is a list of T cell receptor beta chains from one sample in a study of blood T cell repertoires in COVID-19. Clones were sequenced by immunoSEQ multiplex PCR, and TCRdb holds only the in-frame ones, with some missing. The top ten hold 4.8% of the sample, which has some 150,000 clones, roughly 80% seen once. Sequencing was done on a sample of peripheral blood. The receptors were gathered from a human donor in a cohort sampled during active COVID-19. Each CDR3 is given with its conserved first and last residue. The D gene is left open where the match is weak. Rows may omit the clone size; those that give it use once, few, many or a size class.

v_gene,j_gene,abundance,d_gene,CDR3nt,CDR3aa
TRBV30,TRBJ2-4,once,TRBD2,TGTGCCTGGCGACTAAAAACGGGGGGGAACATTCAGTACTTC,CAWRLKTGGNIQYF
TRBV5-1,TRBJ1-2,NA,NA,TGCGCCAGCAGCTTGTTCAGGGATGGCTACACCTTC,CASSLFRDGYTF
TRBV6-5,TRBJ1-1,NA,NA,TGTGCCAGCACAAGGGGACACTTGAACACTGAAGCTTTCTTT,CASTRGHLNTEAFF
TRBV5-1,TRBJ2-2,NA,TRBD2,TGCGCCAGCAGCTGGGTTCCGGGACTAGCGGGATCGAACACCGGGGAGCTGTTTTTT,CASSWVPGLAGSNTGELFF
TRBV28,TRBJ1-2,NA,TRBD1,TGTGCCAGCAGTTTGAGAGGGGGCCTGTATGGCTACACCTTC,CASSLRGGLYGYTF
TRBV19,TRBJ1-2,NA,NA,TGTGCCAGTAGTATGGCCTCCGCCGTTGGCGGCTACACCTTC,CASSMASAVGGYTF
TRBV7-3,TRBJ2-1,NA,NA,TGTGCCAGCAGCTTAAGGGGTGTGGTAGCGGCCAATGAGCAGTTCTTC,CASSLRGVVAANEQFF
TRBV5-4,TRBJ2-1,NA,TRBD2,TGTGCCAGCAGCCGAACTAGCGGGAGGGCCAATGATGAGCAGTTCTTC,CASSRTSGRANDEQFF
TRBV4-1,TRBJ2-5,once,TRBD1,TGCGCCAGCAGCCAAGAGACAGGGGGCGTTGAGACCCAGTACTTC,CASSQETGGVETQYF
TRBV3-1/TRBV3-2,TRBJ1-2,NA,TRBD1,TGTGCCAGCAGCCAAGACGCCGCAGGGGGCCTATCGGGCTACACCTTC,CASSQDAAGGLSGYTF
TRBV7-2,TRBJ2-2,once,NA,TGTGCCAGCAGCTTAGAGACGGCCTCTCTAGTAACCGGGGAGCTGTTTTTT,CASSLETASLVTGELFF
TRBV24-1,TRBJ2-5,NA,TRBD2,TGTGCCACCAGTGAAAGCGGGGTTTGGGAGACCCAGTACTTC,CATSESGVWETQYF
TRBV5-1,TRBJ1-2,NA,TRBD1,TGCGCCAGCAGCTTACCGGGACAGGGGTCCTATGGCTACACCTTC,CASSLPGQGSYGYTF
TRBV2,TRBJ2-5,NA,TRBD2,TGTGCCAGCAGTGTTAGCGGGAGGGGGCAGACCCAGTACTTC,CASSVSGRGQTQYF
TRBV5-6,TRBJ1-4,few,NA,TGTGCCAGCAGCTTGGCGGGGGGTGCTAATGAAAAACTGTTTTTT,CASSLAGGANEKLFF
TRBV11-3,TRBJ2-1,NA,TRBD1,TGTGCCAGCAGCTCGGGACAGGGTGGGGATGAGCAGTTCTTC,CASSSGQGGDEQFF
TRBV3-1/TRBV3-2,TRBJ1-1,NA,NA,TGTGCCAGCAGCTCTCGCCAAGTACTCGGAGCTTTCTTT,CASSSRQVLGAFF
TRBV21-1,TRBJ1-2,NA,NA,TGTGCCAGCACCTTTCTAACGGACAGGGTAGGATATGGCTACACCTTC,CASTFLTDRVGYGYTF
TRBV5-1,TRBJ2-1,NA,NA,TGCGCCAGCAGCCCGGAGGTAGCCCGGAATGAGCAGTTCTTC,CASSPEVARNEQFF
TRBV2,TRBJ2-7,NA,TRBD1,TGTGCCAGCAGTAAGACAGGGGACGAAGACGAGCAGTACTTC,CASSKTGDEDEQYF
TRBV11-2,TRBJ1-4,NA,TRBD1,TGTGCCAGCAGCTTAGGGGACAGGAGAAATGAAAAACTGTTTTTT,CASSLGDRRNEKLFF
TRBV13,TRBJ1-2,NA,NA,TGTGCCAGCAGCCAACAGGGAGATGAGAACTATGGCTACACCTTC,CASSQQGDENYGYTF
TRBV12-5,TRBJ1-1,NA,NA,TGTGCTAGTGGTTTTCCCCCGGGCCGGGAGAGGCGGACTGAAGCTTTCTTT,CASGFPPGRERRTEAFF
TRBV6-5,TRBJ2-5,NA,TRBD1,TGTGCCAGCAGCACCTCACAGGGGGTAGGGGAGACCCAGTACTTC,CASSTSQGVGETQYF
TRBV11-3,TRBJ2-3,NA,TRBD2,TGTGCCAGCAGCCGCGGGGGGGCTGAAACAGATACGCAGTATTTT,CASSRGGAETDTQYF
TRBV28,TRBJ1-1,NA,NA,TGTGCCAGCAGTTTCTCCCGAGGTCCCTTGAACACTGAAGCTTTCTTT,CASSFSRGPLNTEAFF
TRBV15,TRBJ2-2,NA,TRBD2,TGTGCCACCAGCAGACTAGCGGGAGGAGCGAACACCGGGGAGCTGTTTTTT,CATSRLAGGANTGELFF
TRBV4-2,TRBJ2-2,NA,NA,TGTGCCAGCAGCCAAGATCCCCCGGGGGGCCCCGGGGAGCTGTTTTTT,CASSQDPPGGPGELFF
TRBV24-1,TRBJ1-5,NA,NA,TGTGCCACCAGTGAGCCAGGGTTTATGAGTCAGCCCCAGCATTTT,CATSEPGFMSQPQHF